The sequence of this T cell receptor beta chain was determined in a study of beta chain features in type 1 diabetes. The germline V gene has CDR1 SGDLS and CDR2 YYNGEE. This CDR3 is built from 16 residues. The germline V and J ends were trimmed by 4 bases and 2 bases, with 16 bases remaining between them. This clone was detected a few times. Expressed TCRB transcripts were sequenced because the isolated RNA had all been reverse transcribed beforehand. Method: immunoSEQ multiplex PCR; TCRdb's copy keeps in-frame clones and lacks some. The profile shows 110,000 to 150,000 clones, about 9.1% of them singletons.

Sequenced: central memory CD4+ T cells from blood. The chain recombines TRBV9 with TRBJ2-1; tentatively, D is TRBD2 (6 bases). The origin of this receptor is a woman in her 40s in good health. CDR3 coding DNA: TGTGCCAGCAGCACCGGGGACTCCTGGACCTACAATGAGCAGTTCTTC. Protein sequence: CASSTGDSWTYNEQFF.